This T cell receptor (beta chain) stems from a study of CD8 T cells in ankylosing spondylitis. Findings of the study overall: Disease-linked clones displayed a CD8+ phenotype and appeared relatively rarely in peripheral blood. Apparently characteristic of ankylosing spondylitis blood was a TCR beta motif (about 8 highly homologous variants). In reactive arthritis synovial fluid and blood, some motif variants had been reported before. Enrichment of disease-linked clones was reportedly significant in matched ankylosing spondylitis synovial fluid.

This CDR3 comprises 15 residues. The junction had 10 bases not matched to a gene; V was cut back by 4 bases and J by 8 bases. 5'-RACE, quantitative and with molecular barcodes, yielded the TCR beta libraries. Each CDR3 protein is one row after TCRdb ran MiXCR on the 5' RACE reads. The sample includes about 220,000 distinct CDR3 sequences, 6% to 8.5% of them seen just once. This clonotype occurred many times. Its antigen is undetermined. The sequenced material came from blood, either unsorted or a sorted T cell fraction (not recorded which). The J gene is TRBJ2-1, the V gene TRBV12-3 or TRBV12-4; 8 bases match TRBD1. The clonotype originates from a male donor with ankylosing spondylitis. The CDR3 DNA sequence: TGTGCCAGCAGTTCGCAGGACAGGGAAAGACATGAGCAGTTCTTC. Its protein product is CASSSQDRERHEQFF.